This TCR beta chain originates from a study of blood T cells in healthy people across ages. Study conclusions and caveats: Diversity was higher, and naive CD4+ cells more numerous, in long-lived donors than in aged donors.

This clonotype was found a few times. Its antigen is as yet unknown. Using a J-beta primer mix together with a sample-barcoded 5' primer, a second PCR was run for about 6 to 11 cycles. Every sample gave at least 2.5 million paired-end reads containing CDR3. TCRdb recomputed calls from the 5' RACE reads with MiXCR, one row per CDR3 protein. The data show around 820,000 distinct CDR3 sequences, more than 20% seen once. Trimming took 5 bases from V and 3 from J; bases not matched to a gene: 4. There are 15 residues in the CDR3. Germline V gene lookup returns CDR1 MDHEN and CDR2 SYDVKM. The same data also contributed to another study, on T cells of mothers and their children. That paper states: Among related mother-child pairs, overlap was slightly higher than in unrelated pairs, though not significantly.

Sequenced material: blood. The rearrangement links TRBV28 to TRBJ2-1; 10 nucleotides align to TRBD2. This clonotype originated in a boy between 5 and 17 years old in good health. The chain's CDR3 is CASSNLAGDYNEQFF. The CDR3 bases are TGTGCCAGCAGTAACCTAGCGGGGGACTACAATGAGCAGTTCTTC.